This entry lists 4 T cell receptor beta chains sequenced from one sample in a study of OX40 agonist ivuxolimab in advanced cancers. Clones were read by immunoSEQ multiplex PCR, and TCRdb kept only the in-frame ones, dropping some. The sample has about 93,000 clones, 90% to 95% seen once. Material: CD4+ or CD8+ T cells sorted from blood, obtained in a trial of the OX40 agonist ivuxolimab. The origin of the receptors is an adult with an advanced solid tumor such as melanoma, head and neck, liver or kidney cancer.

The chain recombines TRBV11-3 with TRBJ1-2; D ambiguous. The germline V and J ends were trimmed by 1 base and 8 bases, with 14 bases remaining between them. Looked up from germline, CDR1 is SGHNT and CDR2 is YENEEA. This CDR3 region has 14 residues. The DNA of the CDR3 is TGTGCCAGCAGCTTAGTTCGCACCTGTCGGGGCTACACCTTC. Translating gives CASSLVRTCRGYTF. Using reference TRBV11-3 and TRBJ1-2 for the parts outside the CDR3, the full variable domain is EAGVVQSPRYKIIEKKQPVAFWCNPISGHNTLYWYLQNLGQGPELLIRYENEEAVDDSQLPKDRFSAERLKGVDSTLKIQPAELGDSAVYLCASSLVRTCRGYTFGSGTRLTVV.

The chain recombines TRBV14 with TRBJ1-5; D might be TRBD1 (6 bases). V lost 4 bases, J lost 1 base, and 8 bases lay in between. The germline CDR1 and CDR2 sequences are SGHDN and FVKESK. This CDR3 has 14 amino acids. DNA for the CDR3: TGTGCCAGCAGCCCTAGGGGGAGCAATCAGCCCCAGCATTTT. Translated, it gives CASSPRGSNQPQHF.

The gene calls are TRBV7-2 and TRBJ2-5; D gene unclear. CDR1 is SGHTA and CDR2 is FQGNSA in the germline V gene. Trimming shortened V by 5 bases and J by 4 bases, and 17 bases separated the two germline ends. The CDR3 is made up of 15 amino acids. The chain's CDR3 is CASSPLVVASETQYF. The CDR3 DNA is TGTGCCAGCAGCCCCCTTGTTGTAGCATCAGAGACCCAGTACTTC.

The chain has TRBV21-1 and TRBJ1-3; the table's D call, TRBD1, has no DNA check behind it. TRBV21-1 is an annotated pseudogene. This CDR3 comprises 15 residues. The CDR3 is CASSKDRGSGNTIYF. The CDR3 DNA is TGTGCCAGCAGCAAGGACAGGGGATCCGGAAACACCATATATTTT.